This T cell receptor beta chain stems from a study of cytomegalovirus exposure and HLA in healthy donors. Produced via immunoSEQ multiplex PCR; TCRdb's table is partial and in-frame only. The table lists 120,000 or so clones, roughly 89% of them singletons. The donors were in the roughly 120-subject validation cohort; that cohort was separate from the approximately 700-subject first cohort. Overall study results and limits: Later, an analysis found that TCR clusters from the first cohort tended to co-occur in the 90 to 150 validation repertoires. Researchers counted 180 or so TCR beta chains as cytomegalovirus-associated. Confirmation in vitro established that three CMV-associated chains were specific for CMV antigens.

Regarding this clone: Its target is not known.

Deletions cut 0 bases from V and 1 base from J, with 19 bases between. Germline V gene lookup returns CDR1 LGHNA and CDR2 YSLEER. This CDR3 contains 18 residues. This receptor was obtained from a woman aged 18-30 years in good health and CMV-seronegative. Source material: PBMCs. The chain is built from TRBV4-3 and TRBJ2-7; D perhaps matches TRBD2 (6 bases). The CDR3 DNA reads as TGCGCCAGCAGCCAAGATGTCCTGGGCGGAGGGGATTCCTACGAGCAGTACTTC. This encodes CASSQDVLGGGDSYEQYF.